A selection of T cell receptor beta chains follows, all from one sample in a study of blood T cell repertoires in COVID-19. This table comes from immunoSEQ multiplex PCR, and its TCRdb copy is limited to in-frame clones, with some not included. The sample consists of under 300,000 clones, roughly nine tenths of them appearing once. The source material was peripheral blood. These receptor sequences come from a middle-aged man with acute or convalescent COVID-19. The CDR3 runs from the conserved cysteine through the conserved F or W. The D gene is left open where the match is weak. Where a row states a size, it is once, few, many or the class of an expanded clone; other rows omit it.

CDR3,DNA,D,J,V,size
CASSPDFSNSPLHF,TGTGCCAGCAGCCCCGACTTCTCTAATTCACCCCTCCACTTT,-,TRBJ1-6,TRBV3-1/TRBV3-2,-
CASSLAGGRETQYF,TGCGCCAGCAGCTTGGCGGGGGGTCGGGAGACCCAGTACTTC,TRBD2,TRBJ2-5,TRBV5-1,-
CASNQGELNYGYTF,TGTGCCAGCAATCAAGGAGAGTTAAACTATGGCTACACCTTC,-,TRBJ1-2,TRBV28,-
CASGLVQPRSRDYGYTF,TGTGCTAGTGGTTTGGTACAGCCTCGCTCCCGCGACTATGGCTACACCTTC,-,TRBJ1-2,TRBV12-5,-
CASSAWGRIQPQHF,TGTGCCAGCAGTGCATGGGGGCGCATTCAGCCCCAGCATTTT,-,TRBJ1-5,TRBV2,-
CASSPPSGGTGNTIYF,TGTGCCAGCTCACCACCGTCCGGGGGGACTGGAAACACCATATATTTT,-,TRBJ1-3,TRBV18,-
CASSIQGAGEKLFF,TGTGCCAGCAGCATACAGGGGGCAGGTGAAAAACTGTTTTTT,TRBD1,TRBJ1-4,TRBV3-1/TRBV3-2,once
CASSLTGGNTGELFF,TGTGCCAGCAGCTTAACAGGGGGCAACACCGGGGAGCTGTTTTTT,TRBD1,TRBJ2-2,TRBV7-9,few
CAWQGQRDEQYF,TGTGCCTGGCAGGGTCAAAGGGACGAGCAGTACTTC,-,TRBJ2-7,TRBV30,-
CASSRWSGDGSYNSPLHF,TGTGCCAGCAGTCGGTGGAGCGGGGATGGGTCCTATAATTCACCCCTCCACTTT,-,TRBJ1-6,TRBV6-6,-
CASSVEGQTPFNEQFF,TGTGCCAGCAGCGTAGAAGGACAGACCCCCTTTAATGAGCAGTTCTTC,-,TRBJ2-1,TRBV9,once
CASSPGRGSGYGYTF,TGTGCCAGCAGCCCGGGGAGGGGATCGGGCTATGGCTACACCTTC,-,TRBJ1-2,TRBV7-3,many
CASSSNRAGNTIYF,TGTGCCAGCAGCTCTAACAGGGCTGGAAACACCATATATTTT,-,TRBJ1-3,TRBV7-9,-
CASSKPGDYGYTF,TGTGCCAGCAGCAAACCGGGAGACTATGGCTACACCTTC,-,TRBJ1-2,TRBV5-4,-
CASSPGTSGLNTGELFF,TGTGCCAGCAGCCCCGGGACTAGCGGGCTGAACACCGGGGAGCTGTTTTTT,TRBD2,TRBJ2-2,TRBV5-6,-
CASSPLTENTEAFF,TGTGCCAGCTCACCACTCACAGAGAACACTGAAGCTTTCTTT,-,TRBJ1-1,TRBV18,-
CSVEDRGGDEKLFF,TGCAGCGTTGAAGATCGGGGGGGCGATGAAAAACTGTTTTTT,-,TRBJ1-4,TRBV29-1,-
CSGGTGGTDTQYF,TGCAGCGGCGGGACAGGGGGCACAGATACGCAGTATTTT,TRBD1,TRBJ2-3,TRBV29-1,-
CAISGQGAFGGYTF,TGTGCCATCAGTGGCCAGGGGGCGTTCGGTGGCTACACCTTC,TRBD1,TRBJ1-2,TRBV10-3,-
CASRNSGQGNEKLFF,TGTGCCAGCAGGAACTCGGGACAGGGGAATGAAAAACTGTTTTTT,TRBD1,TRBJ1-4,TRBV6-5,-
CASSATDGLRSNQPQHF,TGTGCCAGCAGCGCCACAGATGGGCTCCGTAGCAATCAGCCCCAGCATTTT,-,TRBJ1-5,TRBV7-9,-
CASSLGQITYEQYF,TGCGCCAGCAGCTTGGGGCAGATAACCTACGAGCAGTACTTC,-,TRBJ2-7,TRBV5-1,-
CASSPVGRDYGYTF,TGTGCCAGCTCACCAGTCGGCAGGGATTATGGCTACACCTTC,-,TRBJ1-2,TRBV18,-
CASSGGEGYGYTF,TGTGCCAGCAGCGGGGGAGAGGGGTATGGCTACACCTTC,-,TRBJ1-2,TRBV2,-
CAWSVQDNQPQHF,TGTGCCTGGAGTGTTCAGGACAATCAGCCCCAGCATTTT,-,TRBJ1-5,TRBV30,once